Listed below are T cell receptor beta chains from one sample, sequenced in a study of vaccination effects on CD4 cells after COVID-19. The antigens for these receptors are not known. Produced via immunoSEQ multiplex PCR; TCRdb's table is partial and in-frame only. Of more than 40,000 clones in the sample, roughly two thirds are singletons; the top ten hold 20% to 30%. The sample consisted of CD4+ T cells from PBMCs cultured with HCoV-OC43 spike peptides, taken before COVID-19 vaccination. Source of these receptors: a human donor who received a COVID-19 vaccine. The CDR3 runs from the conserved cysteine through the conserved F or W. Each record gives: CDR3 length, J gene, clone size, V gene, D gene, CDR3 protein, CDR3 DNA. The D gene is left open where the match is weak. Expanded clones are given a class, and other clones once, few, many or no size at all.

CDR3 length: 17
J gene: TRBJ1-5
clone size: many
V gene: TRBV4-1
D gene: TRBD1
CDR3 protein: CASSQDGGRGRNQPQHF
CDR3 DNA: TGCGCCAGCAGCCAAGATGGGGGCAGGGGGCGAAATCAGCCCCAGCATTTT

CDR3 length: 14
J gene: TRBJ2-2
clone size: .
V gene: TRBV7-7
D gene: TRBD1
CDR3 protein: CASRRDRDTGELFF
CDR3 DNA: TGTGCTAGCAGGAGGGACAGGGACACCGGGGAGCTGTTTTTT

CDR3 length: 16
J gene: TRBJ1-1
clone size: .
V gene: TRBV7-9
D gene: .
CDR3 protein: CASSLVDWGANTEAFF
CDR3 DNA: TGTGCCAGCAGCTTAGTTGACTGGGGTGCGAACACTGAAGCTTTCTTT

CDR3 length: 16
J gene: TRBJ1-5
clone size: few
V gene: TRBV5-6
D gene: .
CDR3 protein: CASSGGGPNSNQPQHF
CDR3 DNA: TGTGCCAGCAGCGGGGGGGGTCCCAATAGCAATCAGCCCCAGCATTTT

CDR3 length: 14
J gene: TRBJ1-1
clone size: .
V gene: TRBV7-9
D gene: .
CDR3 protein: CASSFPLTWTEAFF
CDR3 DNA: TGTGCCAGCAGCTTTCCCCTAACGTGGACTGAAGCTTTCTTT

CDR3 length: 13
J gene: TRBJ1-2
clone size: .
V gene: TRBV12-3/TRBV12-4
D gene: .
CDR3 protein: CASSTNSGYGYTF
CDR3 DNA: TGTGCCAGCAGCACAAACAGTGGCTATGGCTACACCTTC

CDR3 length: 17
J gene: TRBJ1-5
clone size: .
V gene: TRBV10-3
D gene: TRBD1
CDR3 protein: CAISESILRQGGQPQHF
CDR3 DNA: TGTGCCATCAGTGAGTCGATCTTGCGACAGGGTGGCCAGCCCCAGCATTTT

CDR3 length: 13
J gene: TRBJ2-5
clone size: .
V gene: TRBV5-1
D gene: .
CDR3 protein: CASSKWDQETQYF
CDR3 DNA: TGCGCCAGCAGCAAATGGGACCAAGAGACCCAGTACTTC

CDR3 length: 12
J gene: TRBJ2-1
clone size: few
V gene: TRBV9
D gene: .
CDR3 protein: CASGASYNEQFF
CDR3 DNA: TGTGCCTCCGGGGCTTCCTACAATGAGCAGTTCTTC

CDR3 length: 14
J gene: TRBJ2-5
clone size: .
V gene: TRBV6-5
D gene: .
CDR3 protein: CASSYGRRQETQYF
CDR3 DNA: TGTGCCAGCAGTTACGGAAGGCGACAGGAGACCCAGTACTTC

CDR3 length: 14
J gene: TRBJ2-5
clone size: once
V gene: TRBV7-2
D gene: .
CDR3 protein: CASSSPGLRETQYF
CDR3 DNA: TGTGCCAGCAGCTCCCCTGGGCTTAGAGAGACCCAGTACTTC

CDR3 length: 13
J gene: TRBJ2-7
clone size: few
V gene: TRBV15
D gene: .
CDR3 protein: CATSRVDGYEQYF
CDR3 DNA: TGTGCCACCAGCAGAGTAGACGGCTACGAGCAGTACTTC

CDR3 length: 14
J gene: TRBJ2-1
clone size: .
V gene: TRBV6-1
D gene: TRBD1
CDR3 protein: CASSETGTGLEQFF
CDR3 DNA: TGTGCCAGCAGTGAAACCGGGACAGGTCTTGAGCAGTTCTTC

CDR3 length: 15
J gene: TRBJ2-7
clone size: .
V gene: TRBV15
D gene: .
CDR3 protein: CATSRDRGSHHEQYF
CDR3 DNA: TGTGCCACCAGCAGAGACCGGGGTAGCCATCACGAGCAGTACTTC

CDR3 length: 15
J gene: TRBJ2-3
clone size: .
V gene: TRBV14
D gene: .
CDR3 protein: CASSQEGWGGDTQYF
CDR3 DNA: TGTGCCAGCAGCCAAGAAGGGTGGGGAGGAGATACGCAGTATTTT

CDR3 length: 15
J gene: TRBJ2-7
clone size: .
V gene: TRBV11-2
D gene: .
CDR3 protein: CASSLDRGGSYEQYF
CDR3 DNA: TGTGCCAGCAGCTTAGATCGGGGAGGCTCCTACGAGCAGTACTTC

CDR3 length: 15
J gene: TRBJ2-7
clone size: .
V gene: TRBV7-2
D gene: TRBD2
CDR3 protein: CASSRIAGGAYEQYF
CDR3 DNA: TGTGCCAGCAGCCGTATAGCGGGGGGGGCCTACGAGCAGTACTTC

CDR3 length: 13
J gene: TRBJ2-6
clone size: .
V gene: TRBV29-1
D gene: .
CDR3 protein: CSVGSSGANVLTF
CDR3 DNA: TGCAGCGTTGGATCCTCTGGGGCCAACGTCCTGACTTTC

CDR3 length: 14
J gene: TRBJ1-1
clone size: .
V gene: TRBV6-5
D gene: .
CDR3 protein: CASSYSTANTEAFF
CDR3 DNA: TGTGCCAGCAGTTACTCGACAGCCAACACTGAAGCTTTCTTT

CDR3 length: 13
J gene: TRBJ2-1
clone size: .
V gene: TRBV3-1/TRBV3-2
D gene: .
CDR3 protein: CASSQDFPGEQFF
CDR3 DNA: TGTGCCAGCAGCCAAGATTTCCCAGGTGAGCAGTTCTTC

CDR3 length: 14
J gene: TRBJ1-5
clone size: .
V gene: TRBV30
D gene: TRBD1
CDR3 protein: CAWSQGAGNQPQHF
CDR3 DNA: TGTGCCTGGTCACAGGGGGCAGGCAATCAGCCCCAGCATTTT

CDR3 length: 12
J gene: TRBJ1-1
clone size: few
V gene: TRBV5-8
D gene: .
CDR3 protein: CASSLVRIEAFF
CDR3 DNA: TGTGCCAGCAGCTTGGTTCGAATAGAAGCTTTCTTT

CDR3 length: 14
J gene: TRBJ1-2
clone size: .
V gene: TRBV5-1
D gene: .
CDR3 protein: CASSPQGVGSGYTF
CDR3 DNA: TGCGCCAGCAGCCCCCAAGGGGTAGGGAGCGGCTACACCTTC